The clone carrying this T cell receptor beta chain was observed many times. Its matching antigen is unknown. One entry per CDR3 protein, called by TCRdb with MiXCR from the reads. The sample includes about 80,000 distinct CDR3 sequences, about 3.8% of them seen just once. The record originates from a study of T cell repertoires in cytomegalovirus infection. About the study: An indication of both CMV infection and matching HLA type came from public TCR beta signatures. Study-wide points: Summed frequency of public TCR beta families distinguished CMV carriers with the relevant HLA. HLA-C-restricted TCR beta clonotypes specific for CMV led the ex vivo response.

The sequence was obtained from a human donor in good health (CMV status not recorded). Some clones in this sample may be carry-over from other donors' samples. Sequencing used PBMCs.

CDR3 DNA: TGTGCCAGCAGCTTAGCAGAGTATAGCAATCAGCCCCAGCATTTT. Translated, it gives CASSLAEYSNQPQHF. This chain uses TRBV7-8 with TRBJ1-5; D unresolved. Germline assignment: CDR1 SGHVS and CDR2 FQNEAQ. CDR3 length: 15 amino acids. Trimming cost V 0 bases and J 0 bases, with 6 bases left between them.